A selection of T cell receptor beta chains follows, all from one sample in a study of T-cell memory formation after mild COVID-19. One entry per CDR3 protein results from TCRdb running MiXCR on the 5' RACE reads. Of some 45,000 distinct CDR3 sequences in the sample, 25% to 30% were seen once. Material: PBMCs or a T cell subset sorted from them (not recorded which). These receptors originate from a man aged 18 to 30 who had mild COVID-19 (a few samples of this study predate the infection). Cell type and time point are not known. Each CDR3 is given with its conserved first and last residue. D genes are given only for firm matches. Clone sizes are given selectively: once, few, many, or a class where the clone is expanded.

size	D	J	V	CDR3	DNA
-	-	TRBJ2-1	TRBV10-3	CATMDLPNEQFF	TGTGCCACCATGGATCTACCCAATGAGCAGTTCTTC
-	-	TRBJ2-1	TRBV7-3	CASSPTGNEQFF	TGTGCCAGCAGCCCCACGGGGAATGAGCAGTTCTTC
-	-	TRBJ2-1	TRBV4-3	CASSQAQGMGNNEQFF	TGCGCCAGCAGCCAGGCCCAGGGGATGGGAAACAATGAGCAGTTCTTC
few	TRBD2	TRBJ2-3	TRBV4-2	CASSPTSGGGTDTQYF	TGTGCCAGCAGCCCTACTAGCGGGGGGGGGACAGATACGCAGTATTTT
-	-	TRBJ2-7	TRBV4-1	CASSQLDSIYEQYF	TGCGCCAGCAGCCAACTGGACAGTATTTACGAGCAGTACTTC
-	TRBD2	TRBJ2-3	TRBV2	CATHRGLAGGGMDTQYF	TGTGCCACCCATCGGGGACTAGCGGGGGGAGGCATGGATACGCAGTATTTT
once	-	TRBJ2-3	TRBV7-9	CASSNPGGPSTDTQYF	TGTGCCAGCAGCAACCCAGGGGGGCCTAGCACAGATACGCAGTATTTT
-	-	TRBJ2-1	TRBV28	CASSFSGYNEQFF	TGTGCCAGCAGTTTCTCCGGCTACAATGAGCAGTTCTTC
few	TRBD2	TRBJ2-2	TRBV7-8	CASRRGTSIGGELFF	TGTGCCAGCAGACGCGGGACTAGTATAGGCGGGGAGCTGTTTTTT
few	-	TRBJ1-2	TRBV6-2/TRBV6-3	CASSDTDYGYTF	TGTGCCAGCAGTGACACCGACTATGGCTACACCTTC
few	TRBD2	TRBJ2-5	TRBV11-2	CASSVLAGGGETQYF	TGTGCCAGCAGCGTGCTAGCGGGGGGTGGAGAGACCCAGTACTTC
-	-	TRBJ2-7	TRBV9	CASSADCSYEQYF	TGTGCCAGCAGCGCGGACTGCTCCTACGAGCAGTACTTC
-	TRBD2	TRBJ2-3	TRBV7-2	CASTLLTSGGLDTQYF	TGTGCCAGCACCCTCCTGACTAGCGGGGGTTTGGATACGCAGTATTTT
-	-	TRBJ2-7	TRBV6-2/TRBV6-3	CASTPVQGGLGEQYF	TGTGCCAGCACTCCCGTGCAGGGGGGTTTGGGCGAGCAGTACTTC
few	TRBD2	TRBJ2-3	TRBV4-2	CASSQDPGSGLAGGPQYF	TGTGCCAGCAGCCAAGACCCTGGATCCGGACTAGCGGGGGGTCCGCAGTATTTT
few	TRBD2	TRBJ2-3	TRBV6-4	CASSEASGDSTDTQYF	TGTGCCAGCAGTGAGGCTAGCGGGGATAGCACAGATACGCAGTATTTT
-	-	TRBJ2-2	TRBV29-1	CSVEMFGQANTGELFF	TGCAGCGTTGAGATGTTTGGCCAGGCGAACACCGGGGAGCTGTTTTTT
-	-	TRBJ1-2	TRBV9	CASSVYDNYGYTF	TGTGCCAGCAGCGTATACGATAACTATGGCTACACCTTC
few	-	TRBJ2-5	TRBV11-2	CASSLEAEGETQYF	TGTGCCAGCAGCTTAGAGGCCGAAGGGGAGACCCAGTACTTC
-	TRBD1	TRBJ2-7	TRBV7-9	CASCSGTGVYEQYF	TGTGCCAGCTGTTCCGGGACAGGGGTGTACGAGCAGTACTTC
-	TRBD1	TRBJ1-3	TRBV4-1	CASRQGQGLSGNTIYF	TGCGCCAGCAGGCAGGGACAGGGGTTATCTGGAAACACCATATATTTT
few	TRBD2	TRBJ2-1	TRBV4-1	CASSQDAGGWNEQFF	TGCGCCAGCAGCCAAGATGCGGGGGGCTGGAATGAGCAGTTCTTC
few	TRBD2	TRBJ2-5	TRBV5-6	CASSLEASGAQYF	TGTGCCAGCAGCTTGGAGGCTAGCGGGGCCCAGTACTTC
few	-	TRBJ2-5	TRBV24-1	CATRDSQETQYF	TGTGCCACCAGGGACAGTCAAGAGACCCAGTACTTC
few	-	TRBJ2-1	TRBV12-3/TRBV12-4	CASSFAGEQFF	TGTGCCAGCAGTTTCGCAGGGGAGCAGTTCTTC
few	-	TRBJ1-6	TRBV7-2	CASSLTPEAGGALHF	TGTGCCAGCAGCTTAACCCCCGAGGCCGGAGGGGCCCTCCACTTT
-	TRBD1	TRBJ2-1	TRBV4-1	CASSQEPRTGRTDEQFF	TGCGCCAGCAGCCAAGAACCTAGGACAGGGCGGACGGATGAGCAGTTCTTC
-	-	TRBJ2-3	TRBV7-6	CASSLAEGGGTQYF	TGTGCCAGCAGCTTAGCCGAGGGCGGAGGTACGCAGTATTTT
-	-	TRBJ2-4	TRBV20-1	CSALTGHIQYF	TGCAGTGCACTGACAGGACACATTCAGTACTTC
-	TRBD1	TRBJ2-7	TRBV29-1	CSVEDEQGANYEQYF	TGCAGCGTTGAAGACGAACAGGGGGCAAACTACGAGCAGTACTTC
few	-	TRBJ2-7	TRBV10-2	CASRTGPYEQYF	TGCGCCAGCAGAACTGGCCCCTACGAGCAGTACTTC
-	-	TRBJ2-2	TRBV4-1	CASSTHRAGSTGELFF	TGCGCCAGCAGCACCCACCGCGCGGGGAGCACCGGGGAGCTGTTTTTT
-	-	TRBJ1-2	TRBV29-1	CSVGRSYGYTF	TGCAGCGTTGGAAGATCCTATGGCTACACCTTC
-	-	TRBJ2-3	TRBV11-2	CASRMGTRRTDTQYF	TGTGCCAGCAGGATGGGGACGAGGAGGACAGATACGCAGTATTTT
-	-	TRBJ2-7	TRBV27	CASRTGSYEQYF	TGTGCCAGCAGAACAGGGTCCTACGAGCAGTACTTC
-	TRBD1	TRBJ1-2	TRBV12-3/TRBV12-4	CASSLGTGQVFYGYTF	TGTGCCAGCAGTTTAGGAACGGGACAGGTATTCTATGGCTACACCTTC
-	TRBD2	TRBJ2-3	TRBV12-3/TRBV12-4	CASTSVAGSSTDTQYF	TGTGCCAGCACCTCAGTAGCGGGGTCTAGCACAGATACGCAGTATTTT
few	-	TRBJ2-1	TRBV5-1	CASSPPAGEQFF	TGCGCCAGCAGCCCCCCCGCGGGTGAGCAGTTCTTC
-	TRBD1	TRBJ1-4	TRBV7-8	CASSLNYRATGEPNEKLFF	TGTGCCAGCAGCTTAAACTATCGAGCGACAGGGGAGCCTAATGAAAAACTGTTTTTT
-	-	TRBJ1-2	TRBV9	CASSDDAEHYGYTF	TGTGCCAGCAGCGATGACGCGGAACACTATGGCTACACCTTC
-	TRBD1	TRBJ2-5	TRBV29-1	CSVVQGAAQYF	TGCAGCGTCGTCCAGGGGGCGGCCCAGTACTTC
-	-	TRBJ1-2	TRBV12-3/TRBV12-4	CASSRGQYGYTF	TGTGCCAGCAGTCGTGGGCAGTACGGCTACACCTTC
-	-	TRBJ1-2	TRBV9	CASSVDGTVYGYTF	TGTGCCAGCAGCGTAGATGGGACGGTCTATGGCTACACCTTC
few	-	TRBJ2-1	TRBV6-2/TRBV6-3	CASSYRGGPLPGEQFF	TGTGCCAGCAGTTATCGCGGGGGCCCCCTTCCCGGTGAGCAGTTCTTC
-	-	TRBJ2-3	TRBV6-5	CASSGRTTDTQYF	TGTGCCAGTTCGGGCAGGACCACAGATACGCAGTATTTT
-	TRBD2	TRBJ2-1	TRBV5-1	CASLPGTSGFSYNEQFF	TGCGCCAGTCTACCCGGGACTAGCGGTTTCTCCTACAATGAGCAGTTCTTC